This passage covers 22 T cell receptor beta chains from one sample sequenced in a study of blood T cell dynamics during melanoma immunotherapy. As to time point: pre-treatment baseline. Assay used: immunoSEQ multiplex PCR; TCRdb lists only in-frame clones, some missing. Here the sample spans about 15,000 clones, 65% to 90% being singletons. Specimen: blood, collected from a patient treated with checkpoint blockade. The origin of the receptors is a human donor with melanoma.

The chain carries TRBV15 and TRBJ2-2, with 7 bases fitting TRBD2. The V gene end was trimmed by 0 bases and the J gene end by 4 bases; junction bases not matched to a gene: 17. CDR1 LNHNV and CDR2 YYDKDF come from the germline V gene (reference sequence). There are 20 residues in the CDR3. The CDR3 nucleotides read TGTGCCACCAGCAGAGATGCTATCCAGCGGGGCGTTGGGACCACCGGGGAGCTGTTTTTT. It is translated as CATSRDAIQRGVGTTGELFF.

The chain couples TRBV5-1 to TRBJ1-1; D is undetermined. Trimming removed 3 bases at V and 6 bases at J, with 12 bases between. The germline V gene has CDR1 SGHRS and CDR2 YFSETQ. The CDR3 is 13 residues long. DNA of the CDR3: TGCGCCAGCAGCTACATGAGTTACTCTGAAGCTTTCTTT. It encodes CASSYMSYSEAFF.

This clone was detected only a few times. The rearrangement joins TRBV2 to TRBJ1-5; D call uncertain. The CDR3 extends over 14 amino acids. Germline assignment: CDR1 SNHLY and CDR2 FYNNEI. The V and J ends lost 3 bases and 4 bases respectively, with 10 bases between them. The CDR3 DNA reads TGTGCCAGCAGTGACACCTATCGGAATCAGCCCCAGCATTTT. It specifies CASSDTYRNQPQHF.

The chain has TRBV5-6 and TRBJ2-5; 12 bases align to TRBD1. CDR1 is SGHDT and CDR2 is YYEEEE in the germline V gene. The CDR3 totals 15 residues. V shed 4 bases, J shed 6 bases, and the junction held 7 bases outside the gene matches. The CDR3 reads CASSAGTGGGQTQYF. The CDR3 DNA follows: TGTGCCAGCAGCGCGGGGACAGGGGGCGGACAGACCCAGTACTTC. Supplemented by reference TRBV5-6 and TRBJ2-5, the full variable domain reads DAGVTQSPTHLIKTRGQQVTLRCSPKSGHDTVSWYQQALGQGPQFIFQYYEEEERQRGNFPDRFSGHQFPNYSSELNVNALLLGDSALYLCASSAGTGGGQTQYFGPGTRLLVL.

This rearrangement joins TRBV18 to TRBJ1-4; 8 bases line up with TRBD1. The CDR3 totals 17 residues. V lost 4 bases to trimming and J lost 1 base; unmatched junction nucleotides: 8. In germline, CDR1 is KGHSH, CDR2 LQKENI. The CDR3 loop reads CASSRRQGFGTNEKLFF. The CDR3 nucleotides read TGTGCCAGCTCACGAAGACAGGGGTTCGGAACTAATGAAAAACTGTTTTTT.

This clone was found once. The V call is TRBV5-1, the J call TRBJ2-3; 8 bases line up with TRBD1. Germline CDR1 and CDR2: SGHRS and YFSETQ. This CDR3 is 13 amino acids long. With 7 bases clipped from V and 2 bases from J, the junction kept 3 bases outside the gene matches. The DNA for the CDR3 is TGCGCCAGCTCGACAGGGGCCACAGATACGCAGTATTTT. Translating gives CASSTGATDTQYF.

The rearrangement uses TRBV9 and TRBJ2-5; TRBD1 aligns across 8 bases. The CDR3 loop spans 15 amino acids. The junction had 1 base not matched to a gene; V was cut back by 0 bases and J by 0 bases. CDR1 and CDR2 from the germline V gene are SGDLS and YYNGEE. CDR3 sequence reads: CASSVGTGYQETQYF. CDR3 sequence (DNA): TGTGCCAGCAGCGTAGGGACAGGGTACCAAGAGACCCAGTACTTC.

The chain joins TRBV25-1 to TRBJ1-5; weak D call: TRBD1 (6 bases). Trimming left V 5 bases short and J 2 bases short, with 13 bases between. Germline V CDR1 and CDR2: MGHDK, SYGVNS. The CDR3 loop spans 15 amino acids. The CDR3 protein is CASSRSGGGNQPQHF. The DNA of the CDR3 is TGTGCCAGCAGTCGGTCGGGGGGCGGCAATCAGCCCCAGCATTTT.

V is TRBV11-2 and J is TRBJ2-1; D unclear. Trimming took 2 bases from V and 8 from J, leaving 10 bases between them. The germline gives CDR1 SGHAT, CDR2 FQNNGV. The CDR3 totals 13 residues. CDR3 coding DNA: TGTGCCAGCAGCTTACCGACCCCGGATGAGCAGTTCTTC. Translating gives CASSLPTPDEQFF.

This clone was seen only a few times. This chain uses TRBV7-2 with TRBJ1-6; TRBD1 might be the D (5 bases). The CDR3 totals 13 residues. Per germline, CDR1 SGHTA and CDR2 FQGNSA. The V end was cut by 5 bases, the J end by 8 bases, with 10 bases between. CDR3 region: CASSPAGDSPLHF. The CDR3 DNA reads TGTGCCAGCAGCCCAGCGGGGGATTCACCCCTCCACTTT.

The chain has TRBV12-5 and TRBJ1-6; D call uncertain. Trimming left V 0 bases short and J 5 bases short, with 2 bases between. From germline, CDR1 is LGHNT and CDR2 FRNRAP. The CDR3 is 13 amino acids. The CDR3 spells CASGLVDNSPLHF. CDR3 nucleotide sequence: TGTGCTAGTGGTTTGGTAGATAATTCACCCCTCCACTTT.

This clone was seen once. This rearrangement joins TRBV27 to TRBJ2-3; TRBD1 is a possible D gene (5 bases). The length of the CDR3 is 13 residues. Germline lookup yields CDR1 MNHEY and CDR2 SMNVEV (reference sequence). Trimming removed 0 bases from V and 11 bases from J, with 12 bases in between. The CDR3 nucleotides read TGTGCCAGCAGTTTATCGATCAGGGCGGTGCAGTATTTT. Its protein product is CASSLSIRAVQYF.

The table lists this clone with a count of one. The chain has TRBV7-8 and TRBJ2-5; D unclear. Trimming removed 1 base at V and 5 bases at J, with 8 bases between. The CDR3 has 13 residues. Germline V gives CDR1 SGHVS, CDR2 FQNEAQ. The CDR3 sequence is CASSLGLRETQYF. In nucleotides, the CDR3 is TGTGCCAGCAGCTTAGGCTTGCGCGAGACCCAGTACTTC.

About this clone: The sample carries other DNA sequences with the same CDR3. This chain joins TRBV27 and TRBJ2-7; TRBD2 aligns across 7 bases. CDR1 MNHEY and CDR2 SMNVEV come from the germline V gene (reference sequence). The CDR3 has 14 residues. Trimming at V came to 4 bases and at J to 6 bases, leaving 9 bases not matched to a gene. The CDR3 DNA reads TGTGCCAGCAGTTGGGGTGCAGGGAGGGGCGAGCAGTACTTC. Protein product: CASSWGAGRGEQYF.

The chain joins TRBV12-5 to TRBJ2-1; the D is unclear. V was shortened by 5 bases and J by 0 bases, with 14 bases between the two germline ends. The CDR3 sequence is 16 residues long. The germline gives CDR1 LGHNT, CDR2 FRNRAP. CDR3 in amino acids: CASGRKLPGSYNEQFF. CDR3 nucleotides: TGTGCTAGTGGTCGGAAACTCCCCGGCTCCTACAATGAGCAGTTCTTC.

This chain uses TRBV19 with TRBJ1-4; tentative D call: TRBD1 (6 bases). Germline lookup yields CDR1 LNHDA and CDR2 SQIVND (reference sequence). The ends were cut back, 6 bases at V and 8 bases at J, with 16 bases in the middle. This CDR3 is 14 amino acids long. CDR3 protein: CASSRQVGWEKLFF. DNA of the CDR3: TGTGCCAGTAGCCGACAGGTTGGGTGGGAAAAACTGTTTTTT.

The chain carries TRBV4-2 and TRBJ2-5; maybe TRBD1 (6 bases). The V end was cut by 5 bases, the J end by 5 bases, with 12 bases between. Per germline, CDR1 LGHNA and CDR2 YNFKEQ. This CDR3 region has 13 residues. The DNA of the CDR3 is TGTGCCAGCAGCTCCACGCAGGGGGAGACCCAGTACTTC. Its protein is CASSSTQGETQYF.

The chain joins TRBV19 to TRBJ2-2; 7 bases match TRBD2. This CDR3 spans 16 amino acids. With V trimmed by 5 bases and J by 6 bases, 12 bases remained unmatched. Germline CDR1 is LNHDA and CDR2 is SQIVND (reference sequence). The CDR3: CASSVVGGPGAGELFF. CDR3 DNA: TGTGCCAGTAGTGTCGTGGGAGGGCCGGGGGCCGGGGAGCTGTTTTTT.

V and J are TRBV28 and TRBJ2-1; D possibly corresponds to TRBD2 (5 bases). Germline V gene lookup returns CDR1 MDHEN and CDR2 SYDVKM. The length of the CDR3 is 13 residues. V lost 4 bases and J 3 bases, leaving 7 bases between the germline ends. The CDR3, as DNA: TGTGCCAGCAGTTCGGGGAACTACAATGAGCAGTTCTTC. Translated, it gives CASSSGNYNEQFF.

This sequence joins TRBV7-2 and TRBJ2-2; 8 positions agree with TRBD2. CDR1 and CDR2 from the germline V gene are SGHTA and FQGNSA. The CDR3 extends over 17 amino acids. J was trimmed by 6 bases and V by 2 bases; bases with no gene match: 11. The CDR3 reads CASSLHRGGRRSGELFF. The CDR3 bases are TGTGCCAGCAGCTTACATCGTGGCGGGAGGAGGTCCGGGGAGCTGTTTTTT.

The chain employs TRBV6-5 and TRBJ2-2; a possible D gene is TRBD2 (5 bases). Germline V gene data show CDR1 as MNHEY and CDR2 as SVGAGI. Trimming took 2 bases from V and 7 from J, leaving 5 bases between them. The CDR3 has 12 amino acids. CDR3 coding DNA: TGTGCCAGCAGTTACCGGGGCGGGGAGCTGTTTTTT. It encodes CASSYRGGELFF.

The V call is TRBV30, the J call TRBJ2-7; 8 bases are shared with TRBD1. CDR3 size: 13 residues. Per the germline V gene, CDR1 is GTSNPN and CDR2 is SVGIG (reference sequence). V gave up 8 bases and J gave up 3 bases; unmatched junction bases: 9. The DNA for the CDR3 is TGTGCCCTAGCCTTCGGACAGGGCTACGAGCAGTACTTC. Protein sequence: CALAFGQGYEQYF.